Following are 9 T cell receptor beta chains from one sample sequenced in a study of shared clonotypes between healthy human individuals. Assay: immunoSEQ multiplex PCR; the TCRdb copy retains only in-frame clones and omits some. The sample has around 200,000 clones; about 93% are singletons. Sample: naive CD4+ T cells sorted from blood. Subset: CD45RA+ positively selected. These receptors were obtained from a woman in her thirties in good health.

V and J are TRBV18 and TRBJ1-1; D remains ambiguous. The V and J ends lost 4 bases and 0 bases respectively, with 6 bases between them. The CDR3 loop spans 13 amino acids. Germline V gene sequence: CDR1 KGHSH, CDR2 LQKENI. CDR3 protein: CASSQGVNTEAFF. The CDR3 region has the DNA TGTGCCAGCTCACAGGGTGTGAACACTGAAGCTTTCTTT.

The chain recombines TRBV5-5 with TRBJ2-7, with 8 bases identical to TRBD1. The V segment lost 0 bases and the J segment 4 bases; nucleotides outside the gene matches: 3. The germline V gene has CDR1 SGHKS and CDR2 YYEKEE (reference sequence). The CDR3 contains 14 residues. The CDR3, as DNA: TGTGCCAGCAGCTTGGGACAGGGGAAATACGAGCAGTACTTC. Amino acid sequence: CASSLGQGKYEQYF.

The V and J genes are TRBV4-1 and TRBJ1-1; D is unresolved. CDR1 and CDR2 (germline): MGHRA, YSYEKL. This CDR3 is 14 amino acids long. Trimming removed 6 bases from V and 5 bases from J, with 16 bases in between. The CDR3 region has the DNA TGCGCCAGCAGGAACCCGGCTCGTGGTACTGAAGCTTTCTTT. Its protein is CASRNPARGTEAFF.

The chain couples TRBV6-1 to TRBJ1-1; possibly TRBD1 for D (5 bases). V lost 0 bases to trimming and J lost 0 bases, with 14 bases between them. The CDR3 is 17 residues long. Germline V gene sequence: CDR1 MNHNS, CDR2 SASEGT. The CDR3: CASSEARNRLMNTEAFF. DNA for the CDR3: TGTGCCAGCAGTGAAGCGCGTAACAGGCTCATGAACACTGAAGCTTTCTTT.

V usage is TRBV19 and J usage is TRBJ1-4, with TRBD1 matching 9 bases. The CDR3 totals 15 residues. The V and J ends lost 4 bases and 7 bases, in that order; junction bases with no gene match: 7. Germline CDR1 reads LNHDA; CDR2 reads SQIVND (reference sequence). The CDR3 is CASSTRQGESEKLFF. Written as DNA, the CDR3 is TGTGCCAGTAGTACCCGACAGGGGGAAAGTGAAAAACTGTTTTTT.

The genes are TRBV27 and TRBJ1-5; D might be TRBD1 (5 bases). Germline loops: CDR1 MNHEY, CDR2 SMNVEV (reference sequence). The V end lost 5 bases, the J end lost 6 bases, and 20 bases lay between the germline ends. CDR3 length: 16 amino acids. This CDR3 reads CASSPMGRELGQPQHF. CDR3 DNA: TGTGCCAGCAGTCCGATGGGCAGGGAATTAGGTCAGCCCCAGCATTTT.

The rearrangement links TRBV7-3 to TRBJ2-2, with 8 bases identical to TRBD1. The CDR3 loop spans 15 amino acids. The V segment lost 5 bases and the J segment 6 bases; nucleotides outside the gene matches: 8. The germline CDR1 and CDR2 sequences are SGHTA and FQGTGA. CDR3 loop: CASSPKDRAAGELFF. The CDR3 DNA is TGTGCCAGCAGCCCTAAGGACAGGGCTGCCGGGGAGCTGTTTTTT.

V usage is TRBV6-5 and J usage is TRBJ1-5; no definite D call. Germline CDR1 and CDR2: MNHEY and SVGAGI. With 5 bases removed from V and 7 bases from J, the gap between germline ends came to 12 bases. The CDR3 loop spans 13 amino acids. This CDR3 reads CASSRTVGQPQHF. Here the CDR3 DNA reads TGTGCCAGCAGTAGGACTGTGGGGCAGCCCCAGCATTTT.

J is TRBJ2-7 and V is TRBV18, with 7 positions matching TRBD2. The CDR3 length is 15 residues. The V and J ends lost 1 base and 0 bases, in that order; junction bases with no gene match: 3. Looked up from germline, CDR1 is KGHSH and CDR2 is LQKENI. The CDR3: CASSPLAGPSYEQYF. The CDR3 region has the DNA TGTGCCAGCTCACCACTAGCGGGCCCCTCCTACGAGCAGTACTTC.